Presented here are 10 T cell receptor beta chains from one specimen sequenced in a study of molecular identifiers for immune sequencing clone quantification. Each CDR3 protein gets one entry after TCRdb re-called the PCR reads with MiXCR. The sample yields around 480,000 distinct CDR3 sequences, about 25% seen once. The sample consisted of naive CD8+ T cells from blood, with Jurkat cell RNA spiked in. Sample subset: FACS-sorted CD8+CD4-CCR7+CD45RA+ naive T cells. All receptors derive from a human donor in good health. Some libraries in this study had Jurkat cell RNA spiked in.

V usage is TRBV7-3 and J usage is TRBJ1-4; D may be TRBD1 (6 bases). V shed 5 bases and J shed 0 bases, with 16 bases lying between them. Germline V gene sequence: CDR1 SGHTA, CDR2 FQGTGA. This CDR3 is built from 17 residues. CDR3 amino acids: CASSKTTGLATNEKLFF. CDR3 in DNA: TGTGCCAGCAGCAAAACGACAGGACTTGCAACTAATGAAAAACTGTTTTTT.

This clonotype came up many times. The chain links TRBV30 to TRBJ2-3, with D hard to call. Germline-derived CDR1 and CDR2 are GTSNPN and SVGIG (reference sequence). Trimming removed 1 base from V and 7 bases from J, with 12 bases in between. The CDR3 loop spans 13 amino acids. The DNA for the CDR3 is TGTGCCTGGAGTGGAGGTGCCGGAAATACGCAGTATTTT. It translates to CAWSGGAGNTQYF.

In its sample, this clonotype was seen once. The CDR3 DNA reads as TGTGCCAGTCCGCGAGCAGAGTGCTCCTACGAGCAGTACTTC. Encoded protein: CASPRAECSYEQYF. The genes are TRBV9 and TRBJ2-7; D not certain. Germline CDR1 SGDLS, CDR2 YYNGEE. V lost 8 bases and J lost 0, with 15 bases in between. The CDR3 is made up of 14 amino acids. Combining the CDR3 with reference TRBV9 and TRBJ2-7 gives the whole variable domain DSGVTQTPKHLITATGQRVTLRCSPRSGDLSVYWYQQSLDQGLQFLIQYYNGEERAKGNILERFSAQQFPDLHSELNLSSLELGDSALYFCASPRAECSYEQYFGPGTRLTVT.

This clonotype was seen more than once but under ten times. The rearrangement links TRBV5-5 to TRBJ2-4, with 8 bases matching TRBD1. Trimming removed 4 bases from V and 10 bases from J; junction bases left unmatched: 22. The length of the CDR3 is 18 residues. Germline V lookup: CDR1 SGHKS, CDR2 YYEKEE (reference sequence). CDR3 protein: CASSPRDRNTLWGQIQYF. The CDR3 DNA reads TGTGCCAGCAGCCCTAGGGACAGGAATACCCTATGGGGGCAAATTCAGTACTTC.

This chain connects TRBV4-2 to TRBJ1-1; D is undetermined. The germline CDR1 and CDR2 sequences are LGHNA and YNFKEQ. Trimming cost V 4 bases and J 1 base, with 13 bases left between them. The CDR3 totals 15 residues. This CDR3 reads CASSPAEPRNTEAFF. The CDR3 DNA follows: TGTGCCAGCAGCCCGGCGGAGCCACGGAACACTGAAGCTTTCTTT.

There are many counts of this clonotype. V and J are TRBV3-1 and TRBJ1-2; the D gene is possibly TRBD1 (6 bases). Germline CDR1 and CDR2: LGHDT and YNNKEL (reference sequence). V gave up 4 bases and J gave up 5 bases, with 14 bases separating them. The CDR3 extends over 14 amino acids. The CDR3 loop reads CASSPSGQYYGYTF. The CDR3 bases are TGTGCCAGCAGCCCTTCCGGACAGTATTATGGCTACACCTTC.

In this sample, this clonotype turned up a few times. V usage is TRBV14 and J usage is TRBJ1-6; 7 bases map to TRBD1. Germline CDR1 and CDR2: SGHDN and FVKESK. The J segment lost 8 bases and the V segment lost 1 base, leaving 5 bases of the junction unmatched. The CDR3 loop spans 15 amino acids. The CDR3 protein is CASSQVKGTDSPLHF. DNA of the CDR3: TGTGCCAGCAGCCAAGTAAAGGGGACAGATTCACCCCTCCACTTT.

As regards this clonotype: This could be a read error, since a much larger clone is one nucleotide away. The chain's CDR3 is CASSYFEEAFF. CDR3 DNA sequence: TGTGCCAGCAGTTACTTCGAAGAAGCTTTCTTT. The chain is built from TRBV6-2 or TRBV6-3 and TRBJ1-1, with no clear D. CDR3 length equals 11 residues. The V gene's germline CDR1 is MNHEY and CDR2 SVGEGT. V was clipped by 1 base and J by 8 bases, with 5 bases between them.

About this clonotype: An end of the junction differs from the germline gene, which may be a read error. This chain uses TRBV4-2 with TRBJ2-7, with a possible D match to TRBD1 (6 bases). Germline assignment: CDR1 LGHNA and CDR2 YNFKEQ. The CDR3 runs 15 residues. The CDR3 DNA follows: TGTGCCAGCAGCCAAGCTCCCACAGGGAGAAACGAGCAGTGCTTC. Its protein product is CASSQAPTGRNEQCF.

This clonotype was recorded once. The chain joins TRBV19 to TRBJ2-2; D gene uncertain. The V end was cut by 4 bases, the J end by 1 base, with 4 bases between. Germline-derived CDR1 and CDR2 are LNHDA and SQIVND (reference sequence). CDR3 length equals 13 residues. The CDR3 DNA is TGTGCCAGTAGTACAATGAACACCGGGGAGCTGTTTTTT. Its translation is CASSTMNTGELFF.